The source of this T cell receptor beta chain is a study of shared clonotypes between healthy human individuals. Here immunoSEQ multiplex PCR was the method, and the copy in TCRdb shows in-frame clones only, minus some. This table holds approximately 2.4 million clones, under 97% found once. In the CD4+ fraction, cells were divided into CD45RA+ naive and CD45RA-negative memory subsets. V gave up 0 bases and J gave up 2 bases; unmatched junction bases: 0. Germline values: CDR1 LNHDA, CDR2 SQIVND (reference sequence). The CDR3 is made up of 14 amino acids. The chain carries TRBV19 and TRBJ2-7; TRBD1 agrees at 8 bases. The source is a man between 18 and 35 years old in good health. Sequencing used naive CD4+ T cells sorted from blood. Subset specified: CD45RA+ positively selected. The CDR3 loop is CASSIETGAYEQYF. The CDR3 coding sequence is TGTGCCAGTAGTATAGAGACAGGGGCCTACGAGCAGTACTTC.